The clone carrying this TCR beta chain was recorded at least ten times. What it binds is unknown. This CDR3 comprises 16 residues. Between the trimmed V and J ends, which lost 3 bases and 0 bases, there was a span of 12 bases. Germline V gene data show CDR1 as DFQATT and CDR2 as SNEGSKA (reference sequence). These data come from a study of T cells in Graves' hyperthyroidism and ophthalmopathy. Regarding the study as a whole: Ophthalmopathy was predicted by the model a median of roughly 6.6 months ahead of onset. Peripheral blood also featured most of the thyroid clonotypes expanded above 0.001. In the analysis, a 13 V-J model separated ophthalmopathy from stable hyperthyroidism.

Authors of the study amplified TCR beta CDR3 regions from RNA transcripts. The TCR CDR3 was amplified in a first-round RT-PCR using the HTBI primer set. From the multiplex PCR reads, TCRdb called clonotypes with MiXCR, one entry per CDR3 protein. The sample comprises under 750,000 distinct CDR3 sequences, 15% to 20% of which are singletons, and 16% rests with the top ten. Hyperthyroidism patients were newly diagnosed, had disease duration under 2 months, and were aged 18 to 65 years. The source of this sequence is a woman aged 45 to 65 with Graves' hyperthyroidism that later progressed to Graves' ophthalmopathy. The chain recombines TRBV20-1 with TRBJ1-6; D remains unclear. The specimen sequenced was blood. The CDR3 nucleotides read TGCAGTGCTAGGAAAGGTCTGAGCTCCTATAATTCACCCCTCCACTTT. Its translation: CSARKGLSSYNSPLHF.